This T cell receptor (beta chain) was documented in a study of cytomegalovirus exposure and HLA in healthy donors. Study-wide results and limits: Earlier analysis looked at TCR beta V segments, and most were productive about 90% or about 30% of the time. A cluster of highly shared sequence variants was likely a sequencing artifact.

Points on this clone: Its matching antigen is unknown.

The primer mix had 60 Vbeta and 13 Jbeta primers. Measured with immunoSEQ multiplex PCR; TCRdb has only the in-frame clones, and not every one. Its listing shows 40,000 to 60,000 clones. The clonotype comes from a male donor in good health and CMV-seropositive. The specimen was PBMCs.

The CDR3 loop is CASSELVPKPTTNEKLFF. The CDR3 DNA follows: TGCGCCAGCAGTGAGTTAGTCCCGAAACCTACAACTAATGAAAAACTGTTTTTT. This chain uses TRBV10-1 with TRBJ1-4, with D uncertain. Germline assignment: CDR1 WNHNN and CDR2 SYGVQD (reference sequence). This CDR3 is built from 18 residues. V was trimmed by 1 base and J by 0 bases, leaving 15 bases between them.